These 30 T cell receptor beta chains came from one sample sequenced in a study of shared T cell receptors in the human thymus. Profiling relied on immunoSEQ multiplex PCR, and the TCRdb table lists in-frame clones only, not all of them. The sample carries about 730,000 clones, 80% to 90% recorded once. The same data also went into a second study, on human thymus T cells.

Sequenced material: thymocytes. These receptors came from a girl under two years old with a congenital heart defect.

The V and J genes are TRBV27 and TRBJ2-7, with D possibly TRBD1 on 5 matching bases. Germline-derived CDR1 and CDR2 are MNHEY and SMNVEV (reference sequence). This CDR3 spans 13 amino acids. The germline V and J ends were trimmed by 7 bases and 3 bases, with 13 bases remaining between them. The CDR3 DNA is TGTGCCAGCAACCCCGCAGGGCGCTACGAGCAGTACTTC. This codes for CASNPAGRYEQYF.

The chain is built from TRBV5-6 and TRBJ1-2; TRBD1 aligns across 8 bases. The CDR3 is made up of 16 amino acids. From germline, CDR1 is SGHDT and CDR2 YYEEEE. The V gene end was trimmed by 4 bases and the J gene end by 4 bases; junction bases not matched to a gene: 12. Written as DNA, the CDR3 is TGTGCCAGCAGCCCCCGGGACAGGTTACCGTCCTATGGCTACACCTTC. As protein: CASSPRDRLPSYGYTF. Using reference TRBV5-6 and TRBJ1-2 for the parts outside the CDR3, the full variable domain is DAGVTQSPTHLIKTRGQQVTLRCSPKSGHDTVSWYQQALGQGPQFIFQYYEEEERQRGNFPDRFSGHQFPNYSSELNVNALLLGDSALYLCASSPRDRLPSYGYTFGSGTRLTVV.

This chain joins TRBV28 and TRBJ2-1, with 8 bases fitting TRBD1. The CDR3 is made up of 13 amino acids. Germline V gives CDR1 MDHEN, CDR2 SYDVKM. Germline trimming cut 6 bases from V and 9 bases from J; bases unmatched to any gene: 7. The DNA for the CDR3 is TGTGCCAGCAGCCAGGGGGCGGGGTCTGAGCAGTTCTTC. Translated: CASSQGAGSEQFF.

This chain connects TRBV6-5 to TRBJ2-1; 7 bases match TRBD1. The CDR3 is 14 residues long. The J segment lost 7 bases and the V segment lost 9 bases, leaving 12 bases of the junction unmatched. CDR1 and CDR2 (germline): MNHEY, SVGAGI. The CDR3 DNA reads TGTGCCAGACCACCGGGAACAGGGGATAATGAGCAGTTCTTC. This gives the protein CARPPGTGDNEQFF.

The rearrangement uses TRBV7-2 and TRBJ1-1; D is possibly TRBD1 (6 bases). V was clipped by 8 bases and J by 0 bases, with 10 bases between them. This CDR3 contains 13 residues. CDR1 is SGHTA and CDR2 is FQGNSA in the germline V gene. CDR3 loop: CASRGAMNTEAFF. The DNA of the CDR3 is TGTGCCAGCCGGGGGGCTATGAACACTGAAGCTTTCTTT.

The chain couples TRBV4-1 to TRBJ2-5, with 8 bases identical to TRBD2. This CDR3 spans 19 amino acids. Germline V gene data show CDR1 as MGHRA and CDR2 as YSYEKL. V lost 0 bases to trimming and J lost 5 bases; unmatched junction nucleotides: 17. CDR3 in DNA: TGCGCCAGCAGCCAAGATCGGGGCCAAGGGACTAGGCATAGGGAGACCCAGTACTTC. It is translated as CASSQDRGQGTRHRETQYF.

This clone was found once. The V and J genes are TRBV5-4 and TRBJ1-6; a possible D gene is TRBD1 (5 bases). The CDR3 is made up of 13 amino acids. The germline CDR1 and CDR2 sequences are SGHNT and YYREEE (reference sequence). V lost 2 bases and J 9 bases, leaving 9 bases between the germline ends. The chain's CDR3 is CASSLRGSSPLHF. CDR3 coding DNA: TGTGCCAGCAGCTTAAGGGGCTCTTCACCCCTCCACTTT.

CDR3 protein: CASSGRDRGYGYTF. CDR3 coding DNA: TGTGCCAGCAGTGGGCGGGACAGGGGCTATGGCTACACCTTC. The chain uses TRBV6-1 and TRBJ1-2, with 10 bases lining up with TRBD1. Germline V gives CDR1 MNHNS, CDR2 SASEGT. The V segment lost 4 bases and the J segment 4 bases; nucleotides outside the gene matches: 3. The CDR3 runs to 14 residues.

The chain couples TRBV6-6 to TRBJ1-5, with 8 nucleotides matching TRBD1. The germline gives CDR1 MNHNY, CDR2 SVGAGI (reference sequence). This CDR3 region has 13 residues. After removal of 6 bases from V and 12 bases from J, the junction contained 10 bases not matched to a gene. In DNA, the CDR3 is TGTGCCAGCAGCCGACAGCGGGACAGGAGCCAGCATTTT. Its translation is CASSRQRDRSQHF.

The chain recombines TRBV11-2 with TRBJ2-7; 9 bases line up with TRBD1. Trimming cost V 1 base and J 4 bases; bases outside gene matches: 5. Germline CDR1 and CDR2: SGHAT and FQNNGV. CDR3 length: 15 residues. CDR3 bases: TGTGCCAGCAGCTTAGTGTGGACAGGGGTTTACGAGCAGTACTTC. The encoded protein is CASSLVWTGVYEQYF.

This chain connects TRBV19 to TRBJ2-1; D gene ambiguous. V lost 3 bases and J 4 bases, leaving 4 bases between the germline ends. Germline V gene lookup returns CDR1 LNHDA and CDR2 SQIVND (reference sequence). CDR3 length equals 12 residues. The chain's CDR3 is CASSIGYNEQFF. The CDR3 DNA reads as TGTGCCAGTAGTATCGGGTACAATGAGCAGTTCTTC.

CDR3 sequence reads: CASSYRTETNEKLFF. The CDR3 DNA reads as TGTGCCAGCAGTTATAGGACAGAAACTAATGAAAAACTGTTTTTT. This chain uses TRBV5-6 with TRBJ1-4; possible D gene TRBD1, 6 bases. Germline CDR1 SGHDT, CDR2 YYEEEE. The CDR3 contains 15 residues. The V and J ends lost 5 bases and 1 base respectively, with 12 bases between them.

The rearrangement links TRBV23-1 to TRBJ2-6, with a weak D call TRBD2 (6 bases). TRBV23-1 is an ORF; its function is uncertain. The CDR3 length is 17 residues. Trimming removed 4 bases from V and 0 bases from J, with 13 bases in between. This chain's CDR3 is CASSRLDGSSGANVLTF. CDR3 DNA: TGCGCCAGCAGTCGATTGGACGGGAGCTCTGGGGCCAACGTCCTGACTTTC.

The genes are TRBV10-2 and TRBJ1-5; no definite D call. The CDR3 is made up of 12 amino acids. Trimming took off 6 bases at V and 3 bases at J, with 6 bases between the two ends. Germline V lookup: CDR1 WSHSY, CDR2 SAAADI. Here the CDR3 reads CASRALNQPQHF. DNA of the CDR3: TGCGCCAGCAGAGCCCTCAATCAGCCCCAGCATTTT.

The gene calls are TRBV4-3 and TRBJ1-4; D gene ambiguous. Per the germline V gene, CDR1 is LGHNA and CDR2 is YSLEER. Trimming pared 0 bases from V and 0 bases from J, leaving 23 bases between. CDR3 length: 21 amino acids. CDR3 sequence reads: CASSQDPLRAPPPATNEKLFF. In nucleotides, the CDR3 is TGCGCCAGCAGCCAAGATCCCTTGAGGGCTCCCCCCCCAGCAACTAATGAAAAACTGTTTTTT.

This chain joins TRBV10-3 and TRBJ1-2, with 9 bases identical to TRBD1. The CDR3 has 13 amino acids. Germline values: CDR1 ENHRY, CDR2 SYGVKD. Unmatched junction bases numbered 3, after V lost 6 bases and J lost 4 bases. CDR3 residues: CAIRGQGSYGYTF. The CDR3 nucleotides are TGTGCCATCAGGGGACAGGGTTCCTATGGCTACACCTTC.

This clone was seen more than once but under ten times. This sequence joins TRBV5-6 and TRBJ1-2; D gene unclear. CDR1 and CDR2 (germline): SGHDT, YYEEEE. The V gene lost 4 bases and the J gene lost 7 bases, with 20 bases spanning the gap. The CDR3 spans 15 residues. The CDR3 is CASSPKSTTPAGYTF. As DNA, the CDR3 is TGTGCCAGCAGCCCTAAATCAACTACTCCGGCTGGCTACACCTTC.

This clone was detected once. The chain links TRBV10-1 to TRBJ1-1; the D gene is possibly TRBD1 (6 bases). In germline, CDR1 is WNHNN, CDR2 SYGVQD (reference sequence). The CDR3 totals 14 residues. V was cut by 5 bases and J by 2 bases, with 12 bases left in between. CDR3 in amino acids: CASSPDRPNTEAFF. The CDR3 nucleotides read TGCGCCAGCAGTCCAGACAGGCCTAACACTGAAGCTTTCTTT.

The chain is built from TRBV11-2 and TRBJ1-1; tentatively, D is TRBD1 (5 bases). Germline values: CDR1 SGHAT, CDR2 FQNNGV. The CDR3 loop spans 16 amino acids. V was trimmed by 5 bases and J by 8 bases, leaving 24 bases between them. CDR3 loop: CASSPRPQGRMTEAFF. The CDR3, as DNA: TGTGCCAGCAGCCCACGCCCCCAGGGCAGGATGACAGAAGCTTTCTTT.

The chain links TRBV15 to TRBJ2-7; possibly TRBD2 for D (6 bases). CDR3 size: 14 residues. Trimming took off 3 bases at V and 3 bases at J, with 12 bases between the two ends. Per germline, CDR1 LNHNV and CDR2 YYDKDF (reference sequence). The CDR3 here is CATSRMRGRYEQYF. Here the CDR3 DNA reads TGTGCCACCAGCAGGATGCGGGGTCGCTACGAGCAGTACTTC.

This clone was detected once. The chain carries TRBV28 and TRBJ1-6, with D uncertain. V gave up 3 bases and J gave up 5 bases, with 8 bases separating them. The CDR3 is 14 residues long. The germline CDR1 and CDR2 sequences are MDHEN and SYDVKM. The CDR3 is CASSFGGNNSPLHF. The CDR3 DNA follows: TGTGCCAGCAGTTTTGGAGGGAATAATTCACCCCTCCACTTT. Full variable domain (missing parts from reference TRBV28 and TRBJ1-6): DVKVTQSSRYLVKRTGEKVFLECVQDMDHENMFWYRQDPGLGLRLIYFSYDVKMKEKGDIPEGYSVSREKKERFSLILESASTNQTSMYLCASSFGGNNSPLHFGNGTRLTVT.

The chain joins TRBV19 to TRBJ1-2, with 7 nucleotides matching TRBD1. Germline V gene data show CDR1 as LNHDA and CDR2 as SQIVND (reference sequence). V lost 5 bases and J lost 6; bases outside the gene matches: 9. CDR3 length: 14 residues. The CDR3 loop is CASSLRQGRNGYTF. CDR3 nucleotide sequence: TGTGCCAGTAGTCTCCGACAGGGTAGAAATGGCTACACCTTC.

This sequence joins TRBV6-1 and TRBJ1-2; tentatively, D is TRBD1 (6 bases). CDR3 length: 15 amino acids. Per germline, CDR1 MNHNS and CDR2 SASEGT. With 7 bases removed from V and 1 base from J, the gap between germline ends came to 16 bases. This CDR3 is CASTPGARDNYGYTF. As DNA, the CDR3 is TGTGCCAGCACCCCAGGGGCGAGGGATAACTATGGCTACACCTTC.

V is TRBV10-1 and J is TRBJ1-1; the D gene is possibly TRBD1 (6 bases). With 4 bases removed from V and 2 bases from J, the gap between germline ends came to 17 bases. The germline CDR1 and CDR2 sequences are WNHNN and SYGVQD (reference sequence). The CDR3 spans 16 residues. CDR3 residues: CASSAGENPTNTEAFF. CDR3 sequence (DNA): TGCGCCAGCAGTGCAGGGGAGAACCCCACAAACACTGAAGCTTTCTTT.

This clone appeared a single time. The V and J genes are TRBV28 and TRBJ1-1, with 7 bases matching TRBD1. Germline CDR1 reads MDHEN; CDR2 reads SYDVKM. V was pared by 3 bases and J by 2 bases, with 3 bases of the junction left unmatched. The CDR3 sequence is 14 residues long. The CDR3 coding sequence is TGTGCCAGCAGTTTCAAGGGGGCAAACACTGAAGCTTTCTTT. Translated: CASSFKGANTEAFF.

The V call is TRBV28, the J call TRBJ1-1, with TRBD1 matching over 11 bases. The CDR3 totals 16 residues. V was clipped by 0 bases and J by 4 bases; unmatched bases: 4. Germline CDR1 is MDHEN and CDR2 is SYDVKM. CDR3 sequence: CASSLCRDRGGTEAFF. CDR3 sequence (DNA): TGTGCCAGCAGTTTATGCAGGGACAGGGGGGGCACTGAAGCTTTCTTT. The full variable domain, its missing parts supplied by reference TRBV28 and TRBJ1-1, is DVKVTQSSRYLVKRTGEKVFLECVQDMDHENMFWYRQDPGLGLRLIYFSYDVKMKEKGDIPEGYSVSREKKERFSLILESASTNQTSMYLCASSLCRDRGGTEAFFGQGTRLTVV.

This chain joins TRBV4-3 and TRBJ1-1; TRBD1 might be the D (6 bases). This CDR3 has 14 amino acids. Germline V gene data show CDR1 as LGHNA and CDR2 as YSLEER. V lost 5 bases, J lost 5 bases, and 15 bases lay in between. The CDR3 sequence is CASSTRGGSTEAFF. The CDR3 DNA reads as TGCGCCAGCAGCACAAGGGGGGGCAGTACTGAAGCTTTCTTT.

This clone has a handful of counts. The rearrangement uses TRBV5-5 and TRBJ1-1; no reliable D call. Germline CDR1 and CDR2: SGHKS and YYEKEE (reference sequence). This CDR3 has 17 amino acids. Trimming removed 3 bases from V and 3 bases from J, with 21 bases in between. CDR3 in amino acids: CASSSPHLRLSHTEAFF. The CDR3 bases are TGTGCCAGCAGCTCCCCCCACTTACGCCTGAGTCACACTGAAGCTTTCTTT.

V is TRBV5-1 and J is TRBJ1-2; D might be TRBD1 (5 bases). The V gene's germline CDR1 is SGHRS and CDR2 YFSETQ. This CDR3 has 18 amino acids. V lost 0 bases to trimming and J lost 5 bases, with 23 bases between them. The CDR3 DNA reads as TGCGCCAGCAGCTTGGGGAACCGCTTGACGCAGGGATATTATGGCTACACCTTC. It is translated as CASSLGNRLTQGYYGYTF.

The rearrangement joins TRBV7-9 to TRBJ2-7; D gene uncertain. The CDR3 extends over 12 amino acids. The V end lost 2 bases, the J end lost 3 bases, and 5 bases lay between the germline ends. Germline V gene data show CDR1 as SEHNR and CDR2 as FQNEAQ (reference sequence). In DNA, the CDR3 is TGTGCCAGCAGCTTAACTCGCTACGAGCAGTACTTC. This gives the protein CASSLTRYEQYF.